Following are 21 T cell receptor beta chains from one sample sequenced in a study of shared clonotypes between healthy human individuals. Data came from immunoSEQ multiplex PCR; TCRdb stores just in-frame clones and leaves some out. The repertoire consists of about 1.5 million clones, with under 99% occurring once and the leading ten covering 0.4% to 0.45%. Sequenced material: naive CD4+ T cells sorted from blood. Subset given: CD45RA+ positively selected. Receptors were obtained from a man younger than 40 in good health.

CDR3 sequence: CASTTDRGGDNSPLHF. CDR3 in DNA: TGCGCCAGCACCACCGACAGGGGTGGAGATAATTCACCCCTCCACTTT. This sequence joins TRBV5-1 and TRBJ1-6; 8 bases align to TRBD1. After removal of 6 bases from V and 5 bases from J, the junction contained 10 bases not matched to a gene. The germline gives CDR1 SGHRS, CDR2 YFSETQ. CDR3 length: 16 amino acids.

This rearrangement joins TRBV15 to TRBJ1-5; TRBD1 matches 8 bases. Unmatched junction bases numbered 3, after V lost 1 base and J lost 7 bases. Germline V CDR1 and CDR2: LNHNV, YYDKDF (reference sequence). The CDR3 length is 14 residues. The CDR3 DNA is TGTGCCACCAGCAGAGCAGGGGGCGGGCAGCCCCAGCATTTT. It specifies CATSRAGGGQPQHF. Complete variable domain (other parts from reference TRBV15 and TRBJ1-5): DAMVIQNPRYQVTQFGKPVTLSCSQTLNHNVMYWYQQKSSQAPKLLFHYYDKDFNNEADTPDNFQSRRPNTSFCFLDIRSPGLGDTAMYLCATSRAGGGQPQHFGDGTRLSIL.

The CDR3 sequence is CASSRGGPGGPRDGYTF. The CDR3 nucleotides read TGTGCCAGCAGCCGGGGGGGGCCAGGGGGCCCTAGGGATGGCTACACCTTC. J is TRBJ1-2 and V is TRBV5-4; 8 bases map to TRBD1. The junction had 17 bases not matched to a gene; V was cut back by 4 bases and J by 6 bases. Germline V gene sequence: CDR1 SGHNT, CDR2 YYREEE (reference sequence). The length of the CDR3 is 17 residues.

CDR3 nucleotide sequence: TGTGCCAGCACCCCGGGGAGCGGCTCCTACGAGCAGTACTTC. This sequence encodes CASTPGSGSYEQYF. The chain joins TRBV18 to TRBJ2-7; possibly TRBD2 for D (5 bases). CDR3 length: 14 residues. V dropped 8 bases and J dropped 0 bases, with 14 bases sitting between them. CDR1 is KGHSH and CDR2 is LQKENI in the germline V gene.

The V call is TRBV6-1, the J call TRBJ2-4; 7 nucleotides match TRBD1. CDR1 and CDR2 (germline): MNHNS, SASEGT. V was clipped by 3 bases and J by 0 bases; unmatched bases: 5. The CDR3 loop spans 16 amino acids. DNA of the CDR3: TGTGCCAGCAGTGAGGGACAGACCGGAGCCAAAAACATTCAGTACTTC. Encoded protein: CASSEGQTGAKNIQYF.

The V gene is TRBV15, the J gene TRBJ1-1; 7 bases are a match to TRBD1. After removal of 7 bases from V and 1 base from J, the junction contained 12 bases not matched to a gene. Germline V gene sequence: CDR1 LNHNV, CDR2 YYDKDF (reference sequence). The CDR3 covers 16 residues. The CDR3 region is CATIERQGGPNTEAFF. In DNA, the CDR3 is TGTGCCACCATCGAACGACAGGGAGGCCCGAACACTGAAGCTTTCTTT.

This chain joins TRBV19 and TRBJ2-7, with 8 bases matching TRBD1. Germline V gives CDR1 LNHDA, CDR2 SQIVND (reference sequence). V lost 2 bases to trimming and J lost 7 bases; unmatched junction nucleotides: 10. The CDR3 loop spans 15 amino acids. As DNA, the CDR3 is TGTGCCAGTAGTATAAGGGGACAGGCCTTTGTTGAGCAGTACTTC. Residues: CASSIRGQAFVEQYF.

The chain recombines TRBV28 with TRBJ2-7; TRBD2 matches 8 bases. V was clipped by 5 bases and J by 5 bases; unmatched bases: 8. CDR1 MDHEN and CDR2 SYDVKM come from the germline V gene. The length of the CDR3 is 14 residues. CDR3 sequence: CASSLGRALNEQYF. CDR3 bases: TGTGCCAGCAGTCTCGGGAGGGCCCTAAACGAGCAGTACTTC. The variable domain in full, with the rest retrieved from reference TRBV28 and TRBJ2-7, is DVKVTQSSRYLVKRTGEKVFLECVQDMDHENMFWYRQDPGLGLRLIYFSYDVKMKEKGDIPEGYSVSREKKERFSLILESASTNQTSMYLCASSLGRALNEQYFGPGTRLTVT.

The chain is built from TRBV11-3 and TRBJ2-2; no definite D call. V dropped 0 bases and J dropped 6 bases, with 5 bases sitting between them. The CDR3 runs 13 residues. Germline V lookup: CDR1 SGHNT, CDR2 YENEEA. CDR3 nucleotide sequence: TGTGCCAGCAGCTTAGAGGGTGCCGGGGAGCTGTTTTTT. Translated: CASSLEGAGELFF.

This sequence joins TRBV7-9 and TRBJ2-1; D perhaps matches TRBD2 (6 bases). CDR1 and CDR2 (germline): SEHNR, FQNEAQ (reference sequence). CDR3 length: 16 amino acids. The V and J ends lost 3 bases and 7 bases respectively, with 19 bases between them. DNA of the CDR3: TGTGCCAGCAGCTTTCGAGGGGTCGGGAGACTTAATGAGCAGTTCTTC. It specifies CASSFRGVGRLNEQFF.

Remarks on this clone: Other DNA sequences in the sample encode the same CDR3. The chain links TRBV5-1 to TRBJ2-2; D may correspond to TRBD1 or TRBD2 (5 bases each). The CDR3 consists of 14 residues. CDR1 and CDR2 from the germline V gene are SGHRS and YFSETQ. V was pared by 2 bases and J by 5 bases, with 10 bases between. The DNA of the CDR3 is TGCGCCAGCAGCTTAGTTGAGGGGACCGGGGAGCTGTTTTTT. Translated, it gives CASSLVEGTGELFF.

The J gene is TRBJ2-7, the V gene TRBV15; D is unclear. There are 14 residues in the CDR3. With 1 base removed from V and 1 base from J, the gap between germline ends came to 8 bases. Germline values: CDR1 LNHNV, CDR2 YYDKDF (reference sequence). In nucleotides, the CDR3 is TGTGCCACCAGCAGAGCGACGGATTCCTACGAGCAGTACTTC. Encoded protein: CATSRATDSYEQYF.

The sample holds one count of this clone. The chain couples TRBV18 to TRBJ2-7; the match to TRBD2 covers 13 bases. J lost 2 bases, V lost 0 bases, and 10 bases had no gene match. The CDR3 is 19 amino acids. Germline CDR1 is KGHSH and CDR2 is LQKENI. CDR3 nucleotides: TGTGCCAGCTCACCACCGATCACAGCCGGGACTAGCGGGACCTACGAGCAGTACTTC. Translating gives CASSPPITAGTSGTYEQYF.

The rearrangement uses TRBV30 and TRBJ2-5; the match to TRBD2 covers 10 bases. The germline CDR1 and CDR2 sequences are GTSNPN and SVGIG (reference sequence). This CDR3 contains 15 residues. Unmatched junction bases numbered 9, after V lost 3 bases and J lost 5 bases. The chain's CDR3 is CAWSASGSLSETQYF. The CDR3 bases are TGTGCCTGGAGCGCTAGCGGGAGTCTGAGCGAGACCCAGTACTTC. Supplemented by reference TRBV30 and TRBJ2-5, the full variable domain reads SQTIHQWPATLVQPVGSPLSLECTVEGTSNPNLYWYRQAAGRGLQLLFYSVGIGQISSEVPQNLSASRPQDRQFILSSKKLLLSDSGFYLCAWSASGSLSETQYFGPGTRLLVL.

Written as DNA, the CDR3 is TGTGCCAGCAGTGAGGCTAGCGGGAGGCTCGGGTACGAGCAGTACTTC. It codes for CASSEASGRLGYEQYF. This sequence joins TRBV6-1 and TRBJ2-7, with 11 bases identical to TRBD2. The CDR3 contains 16 residues. V was clipped by 3 bases and J by 4 bases; unmatched bases: 8. Germline V lookup: CDR1 MNHNS, CDR2 SASEGT.

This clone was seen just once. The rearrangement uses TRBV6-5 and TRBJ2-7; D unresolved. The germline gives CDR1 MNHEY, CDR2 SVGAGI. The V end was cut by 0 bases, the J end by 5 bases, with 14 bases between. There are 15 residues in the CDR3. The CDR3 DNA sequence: TGTGCCAGCAGTTACTCCCGCCCCGACACCCACGAGCAGTACTTC. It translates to CASSYSRPDTHEQYF.

Written as DNA, the CDR3 is TGTGCCAGCAGCCGACCAACTCACGGCTACACCTTC. This encodes CASSRPTHGYTF. The V and J genes are TRBV5-8 and TRBJ1-2; no definite D call. This CDR3 has 12 residues. Germline V CDR1 and CDR2: SGHTS, YDEGEE. V was trimmed by 4 bases and J by 8 bases, leaving 12 bases between them.

The CDR3 nucleotides are TGTGCCAGCAGTATTCTACAGGGGGCCCAGTACTTC. Encoded protein: CASSILQGAQYF. The rearrangement uses TRBV28 and TRBJ2-5; 8 nucleotides align to TRBD1. This CDR3 has 12 residues. Losses at the gene ends were 5 bases for V and 9 bases for J; bases not matched to a gene: 5. From germline, CDR1 is MDHEN and CDR2 SYDVKM.

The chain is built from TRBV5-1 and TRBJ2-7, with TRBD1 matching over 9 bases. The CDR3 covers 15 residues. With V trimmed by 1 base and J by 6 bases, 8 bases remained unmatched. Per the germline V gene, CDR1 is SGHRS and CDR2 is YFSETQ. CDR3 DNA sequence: TGCGCCAGCAGCTTGCGGTGGGACAGGGCTGGCGAGCAGTACTTC. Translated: CASSLRWDRAGEQYF.

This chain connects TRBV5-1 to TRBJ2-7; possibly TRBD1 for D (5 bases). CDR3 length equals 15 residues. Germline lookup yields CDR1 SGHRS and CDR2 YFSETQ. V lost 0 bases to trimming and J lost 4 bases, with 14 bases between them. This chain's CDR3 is CASSLGGRVRYEQYF. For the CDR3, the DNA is TGCGCCAGCAGCTTGGGCGGCAGGGTTCGATACGAGCAGTACTTC.

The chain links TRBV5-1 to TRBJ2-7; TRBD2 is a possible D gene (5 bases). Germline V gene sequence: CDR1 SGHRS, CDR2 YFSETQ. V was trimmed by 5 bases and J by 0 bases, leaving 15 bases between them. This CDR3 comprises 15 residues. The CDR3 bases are TGCGCCAGCAGGTTCCGGGCGGGTAGCTCCTACGAGCAGTACTTC. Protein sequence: CASRFRAGSSYEQYF.